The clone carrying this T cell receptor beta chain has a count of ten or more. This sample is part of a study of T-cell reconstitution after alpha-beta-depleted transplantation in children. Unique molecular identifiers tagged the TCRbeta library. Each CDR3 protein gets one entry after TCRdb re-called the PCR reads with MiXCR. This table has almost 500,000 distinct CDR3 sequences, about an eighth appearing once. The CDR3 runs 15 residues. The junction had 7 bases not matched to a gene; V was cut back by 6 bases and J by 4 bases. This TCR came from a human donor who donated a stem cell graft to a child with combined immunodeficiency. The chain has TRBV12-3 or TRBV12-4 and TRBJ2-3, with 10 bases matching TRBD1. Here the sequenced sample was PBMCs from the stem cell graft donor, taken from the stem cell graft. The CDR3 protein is CASRDRGRGADTQYF. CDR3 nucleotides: TGTGCCAGCAGAGACAGGGGGCGAGGAGCAGATACGCAGTATTTT.